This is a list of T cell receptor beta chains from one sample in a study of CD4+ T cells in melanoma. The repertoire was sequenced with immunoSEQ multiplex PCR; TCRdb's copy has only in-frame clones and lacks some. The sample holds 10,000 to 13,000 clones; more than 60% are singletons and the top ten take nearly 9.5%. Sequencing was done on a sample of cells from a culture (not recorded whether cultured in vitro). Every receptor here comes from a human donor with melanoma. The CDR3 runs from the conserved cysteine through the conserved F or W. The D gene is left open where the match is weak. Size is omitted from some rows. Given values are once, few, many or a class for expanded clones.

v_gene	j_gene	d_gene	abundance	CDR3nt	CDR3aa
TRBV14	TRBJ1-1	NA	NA	TGTGCCAGCAGCCAAGATTATCGTTTACACGAAGCTTTCTTT	CASSQDYRLHEAFF
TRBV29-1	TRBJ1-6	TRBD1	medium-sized	TGCAGCGTCCGTAAACAGGGGACAAATTCACCCCTCCACTTT	CSVRKQGTNSPLHF
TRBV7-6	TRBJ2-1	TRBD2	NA	TGTGCCAGCAGCTTAGCGCCGACTAGCGGGGCACATGAGCAGTTCTTC	CASSLAPTSGAHEQFF
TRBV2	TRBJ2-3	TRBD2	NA	TGTGCCAGCAAGACTAGCGGGGGGCTAAGAGATACGCAGTATTTT	CASKTSGGLRDTQYF
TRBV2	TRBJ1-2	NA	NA	TGTGCCAGCAGTGGTCGCGCGACGGGGTACTATGGCTACACCTTC	CASSGRATGYYGYTF
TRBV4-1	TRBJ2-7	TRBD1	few	TGCGCCAGCAGCCAGGGACAGGGCGAATACGAGCAGTACTTC	CASSQGQGEYEQYF
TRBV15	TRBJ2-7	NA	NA	TGTGCCACCAGCAGTCAGGGGAGGTCCTACGAGCAGTACTTC	CATSSQGRSYEQYF
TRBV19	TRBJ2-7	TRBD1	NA	TGTGCCAGTAGTAGCCCCGACAGGGGGTCCATCGAGCAGTACTTC	CASSSPDRGSIEQYF
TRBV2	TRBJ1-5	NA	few	TGTGCCAGCAGTGCTGACAGCAATAGCAATCAGCCCCAGCATTTT	CASSADSNSNQPQHF
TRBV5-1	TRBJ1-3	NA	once	TGCGCCAGCAGCTTTTGGGGGGAGCCTGGAAACACCATATATTTT	CASSFWGEPGNTIYF
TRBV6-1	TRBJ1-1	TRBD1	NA	TGTGCCAGCATGCGCGAAGGACAGGTTGCATCTGAAGCTTTCTTT	CASMREGQVASEAFF
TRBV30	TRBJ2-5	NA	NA	TGTGCCTGGGGGTCGCGGCTAGGGGTCCAGACCCAGTACTTC	CAWGSRLGVQTQYF
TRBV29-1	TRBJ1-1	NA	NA	TGCAGCGTTAGGGTGTTACCGTTATTCAGTGAAGCTTTCTTT	CSVRVLPLFSEAFF
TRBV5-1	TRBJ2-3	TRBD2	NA	TGCGCCAGCAGCCAAGCGGGGGGGAGGGGCACAGATACGCAGTATTTT	CASSQAGGRGTDTQYF
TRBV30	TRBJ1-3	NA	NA	TGTGCCTGGAGTGTGGAGGGAAACACCATATATTTT	CAWSVEGNTIYF
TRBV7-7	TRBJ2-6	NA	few	TGTGCTAGCAGTCCAAATTCTGCTGGGGCCAACGTCCTGACTTTC	CASSPNSAGANVLTF
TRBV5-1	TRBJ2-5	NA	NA	TGCGCCAGCAGCTCCCAAATTTTAGGGCAGGGCGGAGAGACCCAGTACTTC	CASSSQILGQGGETQYF
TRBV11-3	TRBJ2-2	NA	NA	TGTGCCAGCAGCTTAGGGACAGCGAACACCGGGGAGCTGTTTTTT	CASSLGTANTGELFF
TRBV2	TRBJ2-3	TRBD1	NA	TGTGCCAGCAGCGTCCGACAGGGGGCTTCGAGCACAGATACGCAGTATTTT	CASSVRQGASSTDTQYF
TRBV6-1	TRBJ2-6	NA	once	TGTGCCAGCAGGTTCCCTGGGGCCAACGTCCTGACTTTC	CASRFPGANVLTF
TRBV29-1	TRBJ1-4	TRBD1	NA	TGCAGCGTATCAGGGGGCGGGGTGCGATCTAATGAAAAACTGTTTTTT	CSVSGGGVRSNEKLFF
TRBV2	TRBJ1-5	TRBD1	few	TGTGCCAGTATCGGGACAGCGGATCAGCCCCAGCATTTT	CASIGTADQPQHF
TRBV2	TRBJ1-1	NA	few	TGTGCCAGCAGTGAAGCGGGGGAAGGGGACACTGAAGCTTTCTTT	CASSEAGEGDTEAFF
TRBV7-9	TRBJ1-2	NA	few	TGTGCCAGCAGCTTTTTGGCTAACTATGGCTACACCTTC	CASSFLANYGYTF
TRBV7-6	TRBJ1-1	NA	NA	TGTGCCAGCAGCTTACAGGGGTACACTGAAGCTTTCTTT	CASSLQGYTEAFF
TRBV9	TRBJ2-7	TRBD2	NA	TGTGCCAGCAGCGTAGCCCGAACTAGCGGGGGTACCTCCTACGAGCAGTACTTC	CASSVARTSGGTSYEQYF
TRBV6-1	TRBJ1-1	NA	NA	TGTGCCAGCAGTCGCCAAGATTACACTGAAGCTTTCTTT	CASSRQDYTEAFF
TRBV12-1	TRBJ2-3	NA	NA	TGTGCCAGCAGCGAGCCGGGACTAGCGGGGGGGCTAAGAGATACGCAGTATTTT	CASSEPGLAGGLRDTQYF
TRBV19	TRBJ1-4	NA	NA	TGTGCCAGTAGCAATCCGGGACGGAGTAATGAAAAACTGTTTTTT	CASSNPGRSNEKLFF
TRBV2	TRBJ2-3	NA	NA	TGTGCCAGCAGGAGGGGGAGCACAGATACGCAGTATTTT	CASRRGSTDTQYF
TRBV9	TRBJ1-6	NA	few	TGTGCCAGCAGCGTATCAACAGGCGCGAATTCACCCCTCCACTTT	CASSVSTGANSPLHF
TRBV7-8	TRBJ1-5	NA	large	TGTGCCAGCAGCTTAGCAGGACAGCCCCAGCATTTT	CASSLAGQPQHF
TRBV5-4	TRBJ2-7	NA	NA	TGTGCCAGCAGTTCAGGGCGTCAGTACGAGCAGTACTTC	CASSSGRQYEQYF
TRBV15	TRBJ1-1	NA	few	TGTGCCACCAGCAGAGAACCTAGCTATGCTGAAGCTTTCTTT	CATSREPSYAEAFF
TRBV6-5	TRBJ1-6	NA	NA	TGTGCCACGGCGGCGCATTCACCCCTCCACTTT	CATAAHSPLHF
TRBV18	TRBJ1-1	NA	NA	TGTGCCAGCTCACCATACGGGGCCGACACTGAAGCTTTCTTT	CASSPYGADTEAFF
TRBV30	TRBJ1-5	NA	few	TGTGCCTGGAGTGGTACGGTTAGCAATCAGCCCCAGCATTTT	CAWSGTVSNQPQHF
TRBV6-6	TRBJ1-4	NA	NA	TGTGCCAGCAGTTACGGCGGGGGTTACCCTGAAAAACTGTTTTTT	CASSYGGGYPEKLFF
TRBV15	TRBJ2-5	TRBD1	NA	TGTGCCACCAGCAGAACCGACAGGGGGCGCGGGGAGACCCAGTACTTC	CATSRTDRGRGETQYF
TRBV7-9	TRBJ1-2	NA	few	TGTGCCAGCAGCCATGGACAGAGTTATGGCTACACCTTC	CASSHGQSYGYTF
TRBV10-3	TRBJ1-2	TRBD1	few	TGTGCCATCAGTGAGGTGAGGTTAGGGCGGGACAGTTACTATGGCTACACCTTC	CAISEVRLGRDSYYGYTF
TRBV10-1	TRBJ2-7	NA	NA	TGCGCCAGCAGTCCTGACAGAAGACCCTACGAGCAGTACTTC	CASSPDRRPYEQYF
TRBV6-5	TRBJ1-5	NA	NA	TGTGCCAGCAGTACCCCCGGGGGAGGGCAGCCCCAGCATTTT	CASSTPGGGQPQHF
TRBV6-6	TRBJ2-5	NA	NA	TGTGCCAGCACCAGCGGACAGCAAGAGACCCAGTACTTC	CASTSGQQETQYF
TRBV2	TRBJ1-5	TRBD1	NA	TGTGCCAGCAGCGCGACAGGGTGGGAGGATCAGCCCCAGCATTTT	CASSATGWEDQPQHF
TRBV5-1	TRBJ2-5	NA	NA	TGCGCCAGCAGCTTTCTGGGGGGACCCCAAATGGAGACCCAGTACTTC	CASSFLGGPQMETQYF
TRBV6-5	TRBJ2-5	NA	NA	TGTGCCAGCAGTTACAGTGGGACCCAGTACTTC	CASSYSGTQYF
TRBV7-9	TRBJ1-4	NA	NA	TGTGCCAGCAGTCCCCTTCGGGGGCTGAGTAATGAAAAACTGTTTTTT	CASSPLRGLSNEKLFF
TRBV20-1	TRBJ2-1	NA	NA	TGCAGTGCAGAACGGGGCAATGAGCAGTTCTTC	CSAERGNEQFF
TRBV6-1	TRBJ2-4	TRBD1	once	TGTGCCAGCAGCCAACCGGGACAGGGGGCTCAGTACTTC	CASSQPGQGAQYF